The sequence of this T cell receptor beta chain was determined in a study of chemoradiotherapy in HPV16-positive cancers. Across the whole study: Candidate HPV-specific clones and shared TCR motifs came from a couple of HPV16-positive patients.

V lost 5 bases to trimming and J lost 3 bases, with 10 bases between them. Germline values: CDR1 SGHTA, CDR2 FQGNSA. The CDR3 length is 13 residues. Assay used: immunoSEQ multiplex PCR; TCRdb lists only in-frame clones, some missing. The table includes under 4,000 clones, 75% to 95% detected once. Repertoires were sampled repeatedly during chemoradiotherapy. As for this clone: Its cognate antigen is unknown.

Study results and caveats: Candidate HPV-specific clones and E7-related TCR motifs grew in tumor during treatment. For HPV16-positive patients, expanding HPV-responsive T cells associated with longer recurrence-free survival.

The sample here was tumor tissue, taken from a patient who underwent chemoradiotherapy. The chain employs TRBV7-2 and TRBJ2-5; D call uncertain. The TCR originated in a human donor with HPV-associated anogenital cancer. In nucleotides, the CDR3 is TGTGCCAGCAGCCTGTCTAAGGAAGAGACCCAGTACTTC. It encodes CASSLSKEETQYF.